This entry describes one TCR beta chain. The data were taken from a study of CD8+ T cells in alopecia areata. TCR sequencing used cDNA made by reverse transcription of extracted RNA. This table comes from immunoSEQ multiplex PCR, and its TCRdb copy is limited to in-frame clones, with some not included. This sample has a few hundred thousand clones, with 66% found just once. The treatment here: oral pan-JAK inhibitor, 5-10 mg twice daily. Peripheral blood and lesional scalp punch biopsies came from alopecia areata patients. Using a FACSAria, the CD4+ and CD8+ T cells were sorted from the PBMCs. V was shortened by 0 bases and J by 7 bases, with 9 bases between the two germline ends. This CDR3 spans 12 amino acids. Germline CDR1 SQVTM, CDR2 ANQGSEA.

This sequence was found in a human donor with alopecia areata. V gene TRBV29-1 combines with J gene TRBJ1-2, with D perhaps TRBD1 (5 bases). The input for sequencing was CD4+ T cells sorted from blood, taken at week 44, from a patient treated with tofacitinib. The CDR3 spells CSVEEGAVGYTF. The CDR3 nucleotides read TGCAGCGTTGAAGAAGGGGCGGTTGGCTACACCTTC.